This section outlines one TCR beta chain sequence together with its context. What this receptor recognizes is not known. The cohort was made up of under 800 healthy bone marrow donors. Cohort members were all nominally healthy when sampled, although unrecorded immune exposures were likely present. The donor tested CMV seropositive and was one of the 289 seropositive cohort members. Every donor gave a peripheral blood sample, and the peripheral blood mononuclear cells from that sample were used for TCR beta sequencing. Genomic DNA extraction from the blood cell samples was performed with the Qiagen DNeasy Blood Extraction Kit. The data were taken from a study of cytomegalovirus exposure and HLA in healthy donors (dated by TCRdb to 2015 to 2018). As for the study more broadly: An earlier analysis of roughly 500 of the donors reported over 250 Gb of sequence data and 117 million unique TCR beta sequences obtained from around 190 million T cells. An early release covering around 630 HLA-typed donors comprised approximately 290 gigabases of sequencing data and 85 million to 100 million unique TCR sequences. Of the 300 to 400 genotyped donors, roughly 85% fell in the genetic ancestry cluster associated with self-reported Caucasian donors. The study was designed to test whether signatures of past pathogen exposure could be identified by cataloging public T cell receptors. Using immunosequencing, the study profiled T cell repertoires from 640 or so subjects and related those repertoires to cytomegalovirus serostatus. Along with the approximately 600-subject first cohort, a separate validation cohort of approximately 110 different subjects was used. To predict cytomegalovirus infection status, the study combined high-throughput TCR immunosequencing, statistical association of individual TCRs with disease status, and machine learning. A later analysis re-analyzed previously published TCR beta repertoires from 600 to 850 donors and added high-resolution HLA genotyping to study TCR occurrence patterns. The later analysis used no new phenotypic data to find candidate immune exposures, relying instead on TCR beta sequences and their occurrence across donors. An earlier analysis of about 600 of the donors used high-throughput TCR beta sequencing to judge whether each TCR beta V gene segment behaved as functional or pseudogenic. Alongside the repertoire data, information on donor age, sex, ethnicity and CMV serostatus was compiled. A later genetic analysis took genome-wide SNP genotypes for about three fifths of the 666 donors and used that subset as a discovery cohort. Every discovery cohort repertoire had been produced on one sequencing platform. HLA typing covered class I and class II loci at four-digit resolution. Typing coverage varied by locus: roughly 620-640 donors for A, B, C, DRB1 and DQB1; roughly 520 for DQA1; around 570 for DPA1; approximately 490 for DPB1. Roughly 5 DR-DQ haplotypes were handled as single units for association and clustering, since linkage in the cohort was strong. Across about 370 genotyped donors of the cohort, an average of about 200,000 unique TCR beta nucleotide sequences per donor were sequenced, and roughly 20% of those sequences were non-productive.

Library preparation employed the immunoSEQ multiplex PCR assay. A mixture of 60 forward primers for TCR Vbeta segments and 13 reverse primers for TCR Jbeta segments was used in the multiplex PCR. A multiplex PCR assay on genomic DNA amplified the CDR3 region of rearranged TCR beta genes. The amplified TCR beta libraries were sequenced on the Illumina HiSeq System as 87-base-pair reads. In the source study's methods: Across the roughly 640 repertoires, a later analysis counted about 81 million unique TCR beta chains, 9.5 million to 12 million of which were shared by at least two donors. Raw reads were error-corrected and collapsed into unique sequences with a nearest-neighbor algorithm that merged closely related sequences to remove PCR and sequencing errors. V, D and J gene segments were assigned by aligning CDR3 sequences to IMGT reference sequences. For a sequence to be retained, at least a six-nucleotide match to both a V gene segment and a J gene segment was required. Rearrangements were called productive when the CDR3 lacked stop codons and stayed in frame with V and J; all others were non-productive. CDR3 was defined according to IMGT convention as the region running from the second conserved V-encoded cysteine to the conserved J-encoded phenylalanine. Sequences without an unambiguous match to a single V gene segment were excluded from the earlier analysis of several hundred of the donors. An earlier analysis of around 600 of the donors classified V segments as functional when productive rearrangements were above 56.7% and as segregating when the standard deviation between donors was above 5%. To diagnose cytomegalovirus status from the catalog of TCR beta chain sequences, a statistical classification framework was built. In a later analysis, V and J genes were assigned by comparing TCR nucleotide sequences against IMGT/GENE-DB human TR gene sequences. In a later analysis, CDR3 sequences and most-parsimonious VDJ recombination scenarios were assigned using the TCRdist pipeline. In a later analysis, each TCR beta chain was defined by its CDR3 amino acid sequence together with its V-gene family, and reads without a unique V-gene family were excluded. A later analysis removed 592 highly shared, low-generation-probability nucleotide sequences to deal with suspected cross-contamination and a sequencing artifact. A later analysis calculated a clonal expansion index for each public chain from normalized within-repertoire ranks of inferred template counts. A later analysis computed generation probabilities with a VDJ recombination model fitted to out-of-frame rearrangements, and checked the results against IGoR. In a later analysis, hypergeometric tests were used to score TCR-TCR, TCR-HLA and TCR-CMV co-occurrence, with a repertoire-size bias correction applied to TCR pairs. In a later analysis, false discovery rates were estimated by permuting HLA or CMV assignments 20 times. In a later analysis, co-occurring TCRs were grouped using DBSCAN, with TCRdist sequence similarity added in when clustering inside HLA-allele-positive subsets. Co-occurrence clustering excluded repertoires with fewer than 30,000 or more than 120,000 public chains, plus five with anomalous nucleotide sharing. TCRdb carries this immuneACCESS record with in-frame sequences only. Its versions omit some clonotypes, under half of them owing to an unresolved V gene in the studies checked, with the rest unexplained. The DNA was the basis for D and trimming; V, J and clone size are from that table. This sample's clone table shows about 40,000 clones. The ten largest clones represent about 8.9% of the sample.

The full study reports these points: Cytomegalovirus status was reported to be diagnosed by the classifier with high specificity and sensitivity in both the original and validation cohorts. It was suggested by the authors that the approach could potentially be generalized to other disease states and immunological phenotypes. A further reported finding was that TCR beta sequences accurately predicted the HLA-A and HLA-B alleles for most subjects in the first cohort. In a later analysis, TCR association rates were found to vary across HLA loci, with the most associated TCRs seen for DRB1 alleles and the fewest for HLA-C alleles. The study listed approximately 150 TCR beta chains as associated with cytomegalovirus. When HLA alleles, especially DR and DQ, strongly co-occurred, attributing TCR associations to individual alleles was difficult. In vitro tests confirmed that a few of the cytomegalovirus-associated TCR beta chains recognize cytomegalovirus antigens. Most TCR sequences were seen in very few donors, while some public TCRs were found in many individuals. Correlated functional status among segregating V segments might be attributable to linkage disequilibrium, but an unknown experimental factor could not be ruled out. In a later analysis, around 17,000 TCR beta sequences were associated with specific HLA alleles at a false discovery rate of 0.05. In a later analysis, several top co-occurrence clusters were reported to appear linked to parvovirus B19, influenza, CMV and Epstein-Barr virus. An earlier analysis of 450 to 750 of the donors showed that most TCR beta V segments appeared in productive rearrangements either about 87% or about 30% of the time, which broadly matched IMGT annotations. A later genetic analysis associated a missense DCLRE1C variant with V-gene and J-gene trimming of TCR beta chains, and an independent cohort replicated the association. For the cohort, immune exposure information was limited to CMV serostatus. The cohort was sequenced for TCR beta chains only, and without alpha or paired-chain data the features that could be detected were limited. Over 15 rarely observed V segments, including chromosome 9 orphons, were excluded from the earlier analysis of some 590 of the donors because counts were too low. Presence/absence analyses assumed roughly uniform sequencing depth across donors, an assumption that may not hold. Because some donors lacked HLA typing at each locus, the association tests relied only on the typed subset. A later analysis found that most CMV-associated TCR beta chains appeared HLA-restricted, with HLA associations seemingly driven largely by CMV exposure. Compared with equally common non-associated chains, HLA-associated TCR beta chains in a later analysis were more clonally expanded and had lower generation probabilities. A cluster of highly shared sequence variants was judged likely to be a technical artifact of the sequencing pipeline. According to a later genetic analysis, donors in an Asian-associated ancestry cluster had fewer N-insertions in productive TCRs than the approximately 650-donor mean.

The origin of this receptor is a middle-aged man in good health and CMV-seropositive. Sequences were obtained from PBMCs.

The CDR3 region: CAWSVLGQGHEAFF. Read as DNA, the sequence is TGTGCCTGGAGTGTACTAGGGCAGGGACATGAAGCTTTCTTT. The rearrangement joined TRBV30 to TRBJ1-1, with TRBD1 perhaps the D gene, on 6 matching bases. According to the germline V gene (reference sequence), CDR1 reads GTSNPN and CDR2 reads SVGIG. The V end loses 0 bases and the J end loses 7 bases, and a stretch of 15 bases separates them. Counted from cysteine to phenylalanine, this CDR3 has 14 amino acids. Only CDR3 DNA remains: 42 bases, in frame from the first base.